This record concerns one T cell receptor (beta chain) sequence. Its specificity is not known. Using immunoSEQ multiplex PCR, the repertoire was profiled, and TCRdb retains in-frame clones only, with some absent. The repertoire holds 240,000 or so clones, with approximately 84% as singletons. The sample belongs to a study of Tregs in tolerant kidney transplant recipients. Study-wide results and limits: Tregs expanded with activated donor B cells seemed most donor-specific. Biological reproducibility was not directly addressed in this study.

Germline V gives CDR1 SGHVS, CDR2 FQNEAQ. The CDR3 has 14 amino acids. The V and J ends lost 5 bases and 4 bases respectively, with 14 bases between them. Unstimulated regulatory T cells (CD4+CD25+CD127-), CD4+CD25- non-regulatory cells, CD4 and CD8 cells were FACS-sorted from thawed PBMCs. The source material was CD4+ T cells from blood. The source of this sequence is a human donor in good health. This chain connects TRBV7-8 to TRBJ1-1, with a weak D call TRBD1 (6 bases). The CDR3 region has the DNA TGTGCCAGCAGCCCCACGGACAGCGCCACTGAAGCTTTCTTT. Its protein product is CASSPTDSATEAFF.